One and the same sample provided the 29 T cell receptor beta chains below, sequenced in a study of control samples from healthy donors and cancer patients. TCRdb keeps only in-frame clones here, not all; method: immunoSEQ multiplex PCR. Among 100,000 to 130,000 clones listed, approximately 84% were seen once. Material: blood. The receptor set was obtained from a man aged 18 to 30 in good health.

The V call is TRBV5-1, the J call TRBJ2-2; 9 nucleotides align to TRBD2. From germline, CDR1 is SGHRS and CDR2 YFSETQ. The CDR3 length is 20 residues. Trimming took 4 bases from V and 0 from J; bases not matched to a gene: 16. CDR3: CASSLQELRLAGSNTGELFF. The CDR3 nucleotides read TGCGCCAGCAGCCTCCAAGAACTGAGGCTAGCGGGGTCGAACACCGGGGAGCTGTTTTTT.

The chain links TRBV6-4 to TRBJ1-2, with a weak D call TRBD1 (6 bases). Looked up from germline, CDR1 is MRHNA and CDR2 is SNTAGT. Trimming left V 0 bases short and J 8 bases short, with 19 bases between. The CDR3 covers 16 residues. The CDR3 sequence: CASSDSTQGEAQGYTF. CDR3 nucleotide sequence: TGTGCCAGCAGTGACTCGACACAGGGCGAGGCTCAAGGCTACACCTTC.

In nucleotides, the CDR3 is TGTGCCAGCAGCGTAGGCAGACAGGGACTCCAAGAGACCCAGTACTTC. It translates to CASSVGRQGLQETQYF. The chain is built from TRBV9 and TRBJ2-5, with D possibly matching TRBD1 (7 bases). CDR1 is SGDLS, CDR2 YYNGEE, per germline. This CDR3 comprises 16 residues. Trimming took off 0 bases at V and 1 base at J, with 13 bases between the two ends.

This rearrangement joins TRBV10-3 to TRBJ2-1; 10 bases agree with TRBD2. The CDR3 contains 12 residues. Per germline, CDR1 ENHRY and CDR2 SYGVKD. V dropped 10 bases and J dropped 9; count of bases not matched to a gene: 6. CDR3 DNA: TGTGCCACGGGACTAGCGAAGGGTGAGCAGTTCTTC. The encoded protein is CATGLAKGEQFF.

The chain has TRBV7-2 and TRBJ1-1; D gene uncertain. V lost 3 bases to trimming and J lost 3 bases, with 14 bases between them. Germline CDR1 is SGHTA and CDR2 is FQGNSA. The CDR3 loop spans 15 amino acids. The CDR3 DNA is TGTGCCAGCAGCTTCCTTATCGGAGGTCACACTGAAGCTTTCTTT. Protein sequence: CASSFLIGGHTEAFF. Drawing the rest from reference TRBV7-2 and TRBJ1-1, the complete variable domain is GAGVSQSPSNKVTEKGKDVELRCDPISGHTALYWYRQSLGQGLEFLIYFQGNSAPDKSGLPSDRFSAERTGGSVSTLTIQRTQQEDSAVYLCASSFLIGGHTEAFFGQGTRLTVV.

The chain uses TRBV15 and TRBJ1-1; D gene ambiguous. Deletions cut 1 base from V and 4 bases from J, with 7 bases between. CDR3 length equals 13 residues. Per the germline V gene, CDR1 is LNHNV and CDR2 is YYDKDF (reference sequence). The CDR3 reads CATSRGEPTEAFF. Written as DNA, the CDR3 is TGTGCCACCAGCAGAGGAGAACCCACTGAAGCTTTCTTT. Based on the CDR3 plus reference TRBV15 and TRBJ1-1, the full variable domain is DAMVIQNPRYQVTQFGKPVTLSCSQTLNHNVMYWYQQKSSQAPKLLFHYYDKDFNNEADTPDNFQSRRPNTSFCFLDIRSPGLGDTAMYLCATSRGEPTEAFFGQGTRLTVV.

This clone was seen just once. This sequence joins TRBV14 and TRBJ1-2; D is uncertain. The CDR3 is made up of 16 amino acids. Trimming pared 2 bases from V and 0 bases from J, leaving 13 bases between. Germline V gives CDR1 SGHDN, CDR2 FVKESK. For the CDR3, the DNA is TGTGCCAGCAGCCAAACATGGCTTATAGCTAACTATGGCTACACCTTC. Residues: CASSQTWLIANYGYTF.

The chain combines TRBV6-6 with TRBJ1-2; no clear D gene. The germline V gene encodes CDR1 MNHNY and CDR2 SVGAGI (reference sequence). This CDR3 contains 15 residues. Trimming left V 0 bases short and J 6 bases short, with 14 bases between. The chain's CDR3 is CASSYSPWERNGYTF. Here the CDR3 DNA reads TGTGCCAGCAGTTACTCCCCTTGGGAGCGTAATGGCTACACCTTC.

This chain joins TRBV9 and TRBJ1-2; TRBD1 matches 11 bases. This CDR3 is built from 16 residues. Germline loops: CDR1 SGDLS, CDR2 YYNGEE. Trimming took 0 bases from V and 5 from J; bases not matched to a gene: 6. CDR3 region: CASSVASGTGGYGYTF. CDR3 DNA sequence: TGTGCCAGCAGCGTAGCCTCCGGGACAGGGGGATATGGCTACACCTTC.

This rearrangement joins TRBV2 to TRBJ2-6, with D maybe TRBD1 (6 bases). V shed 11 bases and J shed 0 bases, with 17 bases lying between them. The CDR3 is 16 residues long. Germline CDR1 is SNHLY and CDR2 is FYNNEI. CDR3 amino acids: CAGGGSPSSGANVLTF. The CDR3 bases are TGTGCCGGGGGCGGAAGTCCCTCCTCTGGGGCCAACGTCCTGACTTTC.

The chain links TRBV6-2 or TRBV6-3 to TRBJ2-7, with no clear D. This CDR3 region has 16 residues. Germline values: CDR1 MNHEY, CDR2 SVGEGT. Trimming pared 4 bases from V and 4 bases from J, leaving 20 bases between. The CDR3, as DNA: TGTGCCAGCAGTTCAGCGAGGCGAACCAGTTTTTACGAGCAGTACTTC. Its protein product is CASSSARRTSFYEQYF.

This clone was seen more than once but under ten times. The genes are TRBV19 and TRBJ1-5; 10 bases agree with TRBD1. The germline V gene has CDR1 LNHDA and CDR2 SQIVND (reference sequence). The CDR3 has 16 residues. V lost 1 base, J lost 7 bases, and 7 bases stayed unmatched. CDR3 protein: CASSIGDRGIGQPQHF. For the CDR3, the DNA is TGTGCCAGTAGTATAGGGGACAGGGGCATCGGACAGCCCCAGCATTTT.

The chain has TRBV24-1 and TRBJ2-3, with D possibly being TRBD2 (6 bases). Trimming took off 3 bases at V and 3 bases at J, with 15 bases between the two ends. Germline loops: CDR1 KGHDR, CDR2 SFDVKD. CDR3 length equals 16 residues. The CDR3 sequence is CATSDGWGGRTDTQYF. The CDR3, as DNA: TGTGCCACCAGTGATGGGTGGGGAGGAAGAACAGATACGCAGTATTTT.

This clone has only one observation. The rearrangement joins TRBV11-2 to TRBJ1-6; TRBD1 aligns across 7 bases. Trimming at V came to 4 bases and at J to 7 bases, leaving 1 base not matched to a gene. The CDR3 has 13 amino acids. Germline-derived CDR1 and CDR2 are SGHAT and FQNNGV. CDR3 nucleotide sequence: TGTGCCAGCAGCTCGACAGGGAATTCACCCCTCCACTTT. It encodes CASSSTGNSPLHF. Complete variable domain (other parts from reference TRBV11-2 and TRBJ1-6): EAGVAQSPRYKIIEKRQSVAFWCNPISGHATLYWYQQILGQGPKLLIQFQNNGVVDDSQLPKDRFSAERLKGVDSTLKIQPAKLEDSAVYLCASSSTGNSPLHFGNGTRLTVT.

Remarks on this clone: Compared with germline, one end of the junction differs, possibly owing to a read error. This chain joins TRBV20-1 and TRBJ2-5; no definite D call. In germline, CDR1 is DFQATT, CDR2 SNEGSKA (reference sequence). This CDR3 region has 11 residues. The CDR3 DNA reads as TGCAGTGCTCCGGACCAAGGGACCCAGTACTTC. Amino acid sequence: CSAPDQGTQYF.

The CDR3 coding sequence is TGTGCCAGCAGTTTTAACGGGGACGGTGAAGCTTTCTTT. Translated: CASSFNGDGEAFF. This sequence joins TRBV28 and TRBJ1-1; a possible D gene is TRBD1 (5 bases). CDR3 length: 13 amino acids. V was cut by 3 bases and J by 7 bases, with 12 bases left in between. Germline V CDR1 and CDR2: MDHEN, SYDVKM.

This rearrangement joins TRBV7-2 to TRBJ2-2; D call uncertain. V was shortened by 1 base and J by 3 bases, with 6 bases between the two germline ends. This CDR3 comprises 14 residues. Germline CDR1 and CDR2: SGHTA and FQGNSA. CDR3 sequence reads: CASSLGPDTGELFF. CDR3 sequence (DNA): TGTGCCAGCAGCTTAGGGCCCGACACCGGGGAGCTGTTTTTT.

DNA of the CDR3: TGTGCCAGCAGCTCCTCGACTGGACAGCTTCGCGAAAAACTGTTTTTT. Translating gives CASSSSTGQLREKLFF. The rearrangement uses TRBV7-9 and TRBJ1-4; possibly TRBD1 for D (6 bases). The CDR3 length is 16 residues. Per the germline V gene, CDR1 is SEHNR and CDR2 is FQNEAQ (reference sequence). The V and J ends lost 4 bases and 8 bases respectively, with 20 bases between them.

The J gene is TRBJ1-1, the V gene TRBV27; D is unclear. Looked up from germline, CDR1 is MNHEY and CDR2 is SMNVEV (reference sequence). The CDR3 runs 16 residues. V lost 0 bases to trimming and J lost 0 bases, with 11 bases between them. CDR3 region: CASSLSSYRLNTEAFF. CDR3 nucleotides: TGTGCCAGCAGTTTATCGTCTTACAGATTGAACACTGAAGCTTTCTTT.

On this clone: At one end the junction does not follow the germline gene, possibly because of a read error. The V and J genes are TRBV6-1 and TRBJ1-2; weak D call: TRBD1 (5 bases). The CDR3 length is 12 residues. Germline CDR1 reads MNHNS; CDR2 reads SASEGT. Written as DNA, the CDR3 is TGTGCCAGCAGTGAGGGTTGGGGGAACCAAAACTTC. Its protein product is CASSEGWGNQNF.

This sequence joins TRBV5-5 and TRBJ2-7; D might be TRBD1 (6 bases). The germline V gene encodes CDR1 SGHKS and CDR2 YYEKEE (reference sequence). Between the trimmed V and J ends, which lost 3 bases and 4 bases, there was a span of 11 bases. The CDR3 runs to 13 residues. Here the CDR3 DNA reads TGTGCCAGCAGCTCCACAGGGTTGTACGAGCAGTACTTC. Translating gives CASSSTGLYEQYF. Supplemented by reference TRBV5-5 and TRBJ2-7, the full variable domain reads DAGVTQSPTHLIKTRGQQVTLRCSPISGHKSVSWYQQVLGQGPQFIFQYYEKEERGRGNFPDRFSARQFPNYSSELNVNALLLGDSALYLCASSSTGLYEQYFGPGTRLTVT.

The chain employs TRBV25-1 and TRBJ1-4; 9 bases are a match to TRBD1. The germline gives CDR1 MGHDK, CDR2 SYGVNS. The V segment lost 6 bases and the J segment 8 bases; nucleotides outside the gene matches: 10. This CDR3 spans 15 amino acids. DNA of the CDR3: TGTGCCAGCAGGGCCCCGGGACAGGGCGAAGAAAAACTGTTTTTT. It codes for CASRAPGQGEEKLFF.

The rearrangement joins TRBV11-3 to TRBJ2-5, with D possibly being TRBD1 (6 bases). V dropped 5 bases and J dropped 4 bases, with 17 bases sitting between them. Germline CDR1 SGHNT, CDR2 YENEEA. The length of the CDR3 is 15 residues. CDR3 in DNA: TGTGCCAGCAGCCCTGCCGGGACATCGGGAGAGACCCAGTACTTC. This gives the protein CASSPAGTSGETQYF.

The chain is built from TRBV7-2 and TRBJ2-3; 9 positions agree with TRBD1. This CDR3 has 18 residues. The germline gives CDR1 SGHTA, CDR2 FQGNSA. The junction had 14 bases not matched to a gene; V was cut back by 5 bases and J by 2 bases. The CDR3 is CASSLTHVGTGNTDTQYF. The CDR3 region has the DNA TGTGCCAGCAGCCTAACTCACGTCGGGACAGGGAACACAGATACGCAGTATTTT.

The DNA for the CDR3 is TGCGCCAGCAGTGACCCAACAGGGTTTGATGAAAAACTGTTTTTT. Encoded protein: CASSDPTGFDEKLFF. This sequence joins TRBV10-2 and TRBJ1-4; tentative D call: TRBD1 (6 bases). The CDR3 covers 15 residues. The V gene lost 3 bases and the J gene lost 6 bases, with 14 bases spanning the gap. Per the germline V gene, CDR1 is WSHSY and CDR2 is SAAADI.

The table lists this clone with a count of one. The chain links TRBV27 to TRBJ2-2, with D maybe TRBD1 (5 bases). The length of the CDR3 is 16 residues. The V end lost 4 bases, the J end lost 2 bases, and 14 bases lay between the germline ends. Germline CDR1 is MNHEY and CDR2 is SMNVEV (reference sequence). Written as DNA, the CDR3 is TGTGCCAGCAGTTCCGGACCAGACAGAAACACCGGGGAGCTGTTTTTT. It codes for CASSSGPDRNTGELFF.

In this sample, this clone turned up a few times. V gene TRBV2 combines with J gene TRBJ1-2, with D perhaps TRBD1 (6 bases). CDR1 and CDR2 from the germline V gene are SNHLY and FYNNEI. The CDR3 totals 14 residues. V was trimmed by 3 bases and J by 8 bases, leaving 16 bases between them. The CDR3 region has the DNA TGTGCCAGCAGTGACCAGGGGTTATCGCGGGGCTACACCTTC. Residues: CASSDQGLSRGYTF.

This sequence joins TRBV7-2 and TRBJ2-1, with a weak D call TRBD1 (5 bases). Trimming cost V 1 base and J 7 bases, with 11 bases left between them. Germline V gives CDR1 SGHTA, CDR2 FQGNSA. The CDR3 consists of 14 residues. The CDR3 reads CASSLEGPWNEQFF. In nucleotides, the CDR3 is TGTGCCAGCAGCTTAGAGGGGCCGTGGAATGAGCAGTTCTTC.

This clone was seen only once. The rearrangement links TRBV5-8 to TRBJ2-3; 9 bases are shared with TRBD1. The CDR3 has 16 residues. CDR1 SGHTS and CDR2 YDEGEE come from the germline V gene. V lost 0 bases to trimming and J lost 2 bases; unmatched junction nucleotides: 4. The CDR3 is CASSLDTGGYTDTQYF. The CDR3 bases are TGTGCCAGCAGCTTGGATACAGGGGGCTACACAGATACGCAGTATTTT.